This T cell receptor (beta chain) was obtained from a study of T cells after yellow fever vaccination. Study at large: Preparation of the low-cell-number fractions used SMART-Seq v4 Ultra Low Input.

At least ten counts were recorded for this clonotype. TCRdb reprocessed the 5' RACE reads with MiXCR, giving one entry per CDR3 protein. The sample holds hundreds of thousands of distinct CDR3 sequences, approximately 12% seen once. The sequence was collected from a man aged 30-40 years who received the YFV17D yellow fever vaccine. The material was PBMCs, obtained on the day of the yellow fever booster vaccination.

The CDR3 sequence: CASSLGGRPHSDTQYF. The CDR3 bases are TGTGCCAGCAGTCTTGGCGGGAGGCCCCATTCAGATACGCAGTATTTT. The gene calls are TRBV12-3 or TRBV12-4 and TRBJ2-3, with 8 bases matching TRBD2. The CDR3 contains 16 residues. V lost 5 bases to trimming and J lost 4 bases; unmatched junction nucleotides: 11.